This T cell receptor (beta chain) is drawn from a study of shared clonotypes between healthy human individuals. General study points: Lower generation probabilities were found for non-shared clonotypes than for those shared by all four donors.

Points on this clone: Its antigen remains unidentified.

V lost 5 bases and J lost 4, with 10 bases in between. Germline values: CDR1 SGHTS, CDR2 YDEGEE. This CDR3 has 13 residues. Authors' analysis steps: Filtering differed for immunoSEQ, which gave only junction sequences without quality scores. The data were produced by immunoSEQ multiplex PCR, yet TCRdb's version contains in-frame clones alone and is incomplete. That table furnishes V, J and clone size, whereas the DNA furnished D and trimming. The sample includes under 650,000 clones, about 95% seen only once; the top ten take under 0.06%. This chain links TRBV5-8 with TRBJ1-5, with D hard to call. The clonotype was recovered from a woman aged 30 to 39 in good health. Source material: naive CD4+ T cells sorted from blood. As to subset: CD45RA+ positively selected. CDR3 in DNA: TGTGCCAGCAGACGGGAGTTTAATCAGCCCCAGCATTTT. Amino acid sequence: CASRREFNQPQHF.